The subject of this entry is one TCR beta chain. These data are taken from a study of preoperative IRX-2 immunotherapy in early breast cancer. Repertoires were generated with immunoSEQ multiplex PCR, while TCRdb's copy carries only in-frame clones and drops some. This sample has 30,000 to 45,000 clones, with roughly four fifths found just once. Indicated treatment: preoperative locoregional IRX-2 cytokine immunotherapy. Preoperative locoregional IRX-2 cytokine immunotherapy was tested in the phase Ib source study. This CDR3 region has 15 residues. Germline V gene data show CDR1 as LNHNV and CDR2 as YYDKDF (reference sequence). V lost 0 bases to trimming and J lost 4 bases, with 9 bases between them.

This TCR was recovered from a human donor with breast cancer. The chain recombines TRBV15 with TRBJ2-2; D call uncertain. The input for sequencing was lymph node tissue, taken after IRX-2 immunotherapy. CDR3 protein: CATSRDPATTGELFF. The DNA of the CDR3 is TGTGCCACCAGCAGAGACCCAGCTACCACCGGGGAGCTGTTTTTT.